The 15 T cell receptor beta chains below come from one sample, sequenced in a study of identical twins. TCRdb itself ran the 5' RACE reads through MiXCR, one entry per CDR3 protein. The sample has around 300,000 distinct CDR3 sequences, approximately 8.5% seen once. This same sample was also taken into another study, of yellow fever vaccine responses in identical twins.

The sequenced sample was memory (CD45RO+) T cells sorted from blood. The receptors shown here come from a woman aged 18-35 years in good health.

The chain has TRBV18 and TRBJ1-2, with TRBD1 as a possible D gene (5 bases). This CDR3 contains 14 residues. CDR1 and CDR2 (germline): KGHSH, LQKENI. Trimming left V 3 bases short and J 4 bases short, with 12 bases between. CDR3: CASSPPTETYGYTF. The CDR3 nucleotides are TGTGCCAGCTCACCCCCGACAGAAACCTATGGCTACACCTTC.

The V call is TRBV10-2, the J call TRBJ2-2; no definite D call. V lost 0 bases and J lost 5, with 4 bases in between. Looked up from germline, CDR1 is WSHSY and CDR2 is SAAADI. The CDR3 is 13 amino acids. CDR3 sequence (DNA): TGCGCCAGCAGTGAGTCTCTTACCGGGGAGCTGTTTTTT. This gives the protein CASSESLTGELFF.

This clonotype was observed a handful of times. The chain carries TRBV10-3 and TRBJ1-6; no firm D call. This CDR3 has 17 residues. Germline V lookup: CDR1 ENHRY, CDR2 SYGVKD. V lost 6 bases and J lost 0, with 15 bases in between. Here the CDR3 DNA reads TGTGCCATCAGAGGGAACCATTCAAGCTCCTATAATTCACCCCTCCACTTT. Amino acids: CAIRGNHSSSYNSPLHF.

The chain combines TRBV7-2 with TRBJ2-1; 8 positions agree with TRBD2. The CDR3 totals 15 residues. V shed 4 bases, J shed 2 bases, and the junction held 4 bases outside the gene matches. Germline lookup yields CDR1 SGHTA and CDR2 FQGNSA. CDR3 DNA: TGTGCCAGCAGCTCCCTAGCGGGCCCCTACAATGAGCAGTTCTTC. Protein sequence: CASSSLAGPYNEQFF.

This clonotype has ten or more counts. The V gene is TRBV29-1, the J gene TRBJ2-7, with TRBD1 matching over 11 bases. This CDR3 region has 14 residues. Germline lookup yields CDR1 SQVTM and CDR2 ANQGSEA. V dropped 3 bases and J dropped 6; count of bases not matched to a gene: 7. CDR3 nucleotide sequence: TGCAGCGTTGATGGCGGGACAGGGGGACGCGAGCAGTACTTC. This gives the protein CSVDGGTGGREQYF.

The table lists this clonotype with many counts. The chain uses TRBV20-1 and TRBJ2-5; 7 bases map to TRBD1. CDR3 size: 16 residues. Trimming cost V 3 bases and J 1 base; bases outside gene matches: 11. CDR1 DFQATT and CDR2 SNEGSKA come from the germline V gene (reference sequence). The CDR3 region is CSARTSPAGGQETQYF. Here the CDR3 DNA reads TGCAGTGCTAGGACCTCCCCCGCAGGGGGCCAAGAGACCCAGTACTTC.

A few counts support this clonotype. The chain uses TRBV6-1 and TRBJ1-1; 9 bases map to TRBD1. The CDR3 loop spans 14 amino acids. The V segment lost 7 bases and the J segment 1 base; nucleotides outside the gene matches: 4. The V gene's germline CDR1 is MNHNS and CDR2 SASEGT. The CDR3 region is CASTRTGANTEAFF. The DNA of the CDR3 is TGTGCCAGCACCCGGACAGGGGCGAACACTGAAGCTTTCTTT.

The V and J genes are TRBV2 and TRBJ2-1, with TRBD2 matching 9 bases. This CDR3 has 16 amino acids. The germline V gene has CDR1 SNHLY and CDR2 FYNNEI. The junction had 6 bases not matched to a gene; V was cut back by 3 bases and J by 3 bases. The chain's CDR3 is CASSDGAGGNYNEQFF. CDR3 nucleotide sequence: TGTGCCAGCAGTGATGGGGCGGGAGGGAACTACAATGAGCAGTTCTTC.

V is TRBV2 and J is TRBJ1-5; the match to TRBD1 covers 7 bases. J lost 4 bases, V lost 2 bases, and 2 bases had no gene match. The CDR3 spans 14 residues. CDR1 and CDR2 from the germline V gene are SNHLY and FYNNEI. The CDR3 region is CASSEQGVNQPQHF. The CDR3, as DNA: TGTGCCAGCAGTGAACAGGGGGTAAATCAGCCCCAGCATTTT.

At least ten counts were recorded for this clonotype. The chain combines TRBV3-1 with TRBJ2-1; 12 positions agree with TRBD2. CDR3 size: 15 residues. V gave up 4 bases and J gave up 6 bases; unmatched junction bases: 4. Germline V gene sequence: CDR1 LGHDT, CDR2 YNNKEL (reference sequence). The CDR3 bases are TGTGCCAGCAGCCCATCTAGCGGGAGGGCCAATGAGCAGTTCTTC. The encoded protein is CASSPSSGRANEQFF.

This clonotype showed up just a few times. V usage is TRBV6-1 and J usage is TRBJ1-1; no reliable D call. Deletions cut 2 bases from V and 1 base from J, with 14 bases between. The germline CDR1 and CDR2 sequences are MNHNS and SASEGT. The CDR3 has 16 amino acids. The CDR3 here is CASSEYLRLTNTEAFF. CDR3 DNA sequence: TGTGCCAGCAGTGAATATCTTCGACTTACGAACACTGAAGCTTTCTTT.

This clonotype was detected ten times or more. This chain links TRBV5-1 with TRBJ2-2, with D unclear. Looked up from germline, CDR1 is SGHRS and CDR2 is YFSETQ. There are 15 residues in the CDR3. The V end lost 1 base, the J end lost 3 bases, and 10 bases lay between the germline ends. CDR3 nucleotides: TGCGCCAGCAGCTTGACTCAATTGTACACCGGGGAGCTGTTTTTT. Its protein is CASSLTQLYTGELFF. The full variable domain, completed using reference TRBV5-1 and TRBJ2-2, is KAGVTQTPRYLIKTRGQQVTLSCSPISGHRSVSWYQQTPGQGLQFLFEYFSETQRNKGNFPGRFSGRQFSNSRSEMNVSTLELGDSALYLCASSLTQLYTGELFFGEGSRLTVL.

The V call is TRBV18, the J call TRBJ2-2; D gene uncertain. Germline assignment: CDR1 KGHSH and CDR2 LQKENI. CDR3 size: 14 residues. The V end lost 3 bases, the J end lost 6 bases, and 11 bases lay between the germline ends. The CDR3 sequence: CASSPSVSAGELFF. The DNA for the CDR3 is TGTGCCAGCTCACCCTCTGTTTCCGCCGGGGAGCTGTTTTTT.

In this sample, this clonotype turned up many times. The rearrangement uses TRBV25-1 and TRBJ2-3; 8 positions match TRBD2. The CDR3 length is 15 residues. Trimming at V came to 7 bases and at J to 11 bases, leaving 17 bases not matched to a gene. Germline loops: CDR1 MGHDK, CDR2 SYGVNS. This CDR3 reads CASIPGGTQSSGQYF. CDR3 nucleotides: TGTGCCAGCATCCCGGGGGGGACGCAGTCTTCAGGGCAGTATTTT.

This chain joins TRBV3-1 and TRBJ2-4; TRBD2 matches at 9 bases. This CDR3 has 19 amino acids. The V gene end was trimmed by 1 base and the J gene end by 1 base; junction bases not matched to a gene: 11. Germline V gene data show CDR1 as LGHDT and CDR2 as YNNKEL (reference sequence). CDR3: CASSQVGTSNFNAKNIQYF. The CDR3 DNA reads TGTGCCAGCAGCCAAGTAGGGACTAGCAACTTCAATGCCAAAAACATTCAGTACTTC. Combining the CDR3 with reference TRBV3-1 and TRBJ2-4 gives the whole variable domain DTAVSQTPKYLVTQMGNDKSIKCEQNLGHDTMYWYKQDSKKFLKIMFSYNNKELIINETVPNRFSPKSPDKAHLNLHINSLELGDSAVYFCASSQVGTSNFNAKNIQYFGAGTRLSVL.